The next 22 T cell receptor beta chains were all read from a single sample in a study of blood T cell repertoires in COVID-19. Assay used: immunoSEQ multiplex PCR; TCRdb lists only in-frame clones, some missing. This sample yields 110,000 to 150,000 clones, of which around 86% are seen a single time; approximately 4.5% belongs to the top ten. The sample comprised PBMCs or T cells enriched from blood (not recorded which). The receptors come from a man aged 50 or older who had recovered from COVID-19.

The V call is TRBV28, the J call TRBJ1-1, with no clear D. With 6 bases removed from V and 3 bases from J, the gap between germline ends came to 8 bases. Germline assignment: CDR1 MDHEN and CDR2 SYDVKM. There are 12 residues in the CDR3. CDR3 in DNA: TGTGCCAGCAGAGGGAGTTACACTGAAGCTTTCTTT. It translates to CASRGSYTEAFF.

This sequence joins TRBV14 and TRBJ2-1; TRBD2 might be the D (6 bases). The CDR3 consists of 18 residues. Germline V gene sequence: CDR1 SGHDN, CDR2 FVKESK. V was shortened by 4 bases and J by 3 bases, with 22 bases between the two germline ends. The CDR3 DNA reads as TGTGCCAGCAGCCCCCTTCGCTGGGGGAGGACTCGCTACAATGAGCAGTTCTTC. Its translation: CASSPLRWGRTRYNEQFF.

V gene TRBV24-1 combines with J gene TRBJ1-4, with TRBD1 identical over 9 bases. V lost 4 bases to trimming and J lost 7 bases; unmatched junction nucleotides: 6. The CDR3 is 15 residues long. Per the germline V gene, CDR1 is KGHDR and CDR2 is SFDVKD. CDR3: CATSDHRGPGEKLFF. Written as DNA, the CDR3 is TGTGCCACCAGTGACCACAGGGGGCCCGGTGAAAAACTGTTTTTT.

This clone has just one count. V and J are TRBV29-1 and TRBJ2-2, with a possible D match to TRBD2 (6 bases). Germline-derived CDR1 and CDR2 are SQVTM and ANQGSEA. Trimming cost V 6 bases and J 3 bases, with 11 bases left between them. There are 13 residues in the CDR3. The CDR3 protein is CSVRDWDTGELFF. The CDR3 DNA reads TGCAGCGTCCGGGACTGGGACACCGGGGAGCTGTTTTTT.

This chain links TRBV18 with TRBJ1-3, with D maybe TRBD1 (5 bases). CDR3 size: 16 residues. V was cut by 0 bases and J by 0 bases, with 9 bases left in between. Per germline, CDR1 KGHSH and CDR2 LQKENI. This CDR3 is CASSPPGARSGNTIYF. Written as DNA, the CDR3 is TGTGCCAGCTCACCACCAGGGGCCCGCTCTGGAAACACCATATATTTT.

CDR3 nucleotides: TGTGCCAGCAGCTTTGAGAGCTCCTATAATTCACCCCTCCACTTT. Translating gives CASSFESSYNSPLHF. V usage is TRBV5-6 and J usage is TRBJ1-6; no definite D call. The CDR3 consists of 15 residues. Trimming pared 2 bases from V and 0 bases from J, leaving 6 bases between. Germline CDR1 reads SGHDT; CDR2 reads YYEEEE.

The CDR3 loop is CASSLEQTMNTEAFF. The CDR3 region has the DNA TGTGCCAGCAGCTTAGAACAGACCATGAACACTGAAGCTTTCTTT. This rearrangement joins TRBV7-3 to TRBJ1-1; D not certain. The CDR3 contains 15 residues. V lost 2 bases and J lost 0, with 10 bases in between. Germline CDR1 is SGHTA and CDR2 is FQGTGA.

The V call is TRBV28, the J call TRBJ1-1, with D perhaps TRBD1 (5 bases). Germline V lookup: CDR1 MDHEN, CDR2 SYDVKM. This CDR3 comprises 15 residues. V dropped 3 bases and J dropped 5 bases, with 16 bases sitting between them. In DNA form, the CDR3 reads TGTGCCAGCAGTTTGAAGGGGCGGTCTAAAACTGAAGCTTTCTTT. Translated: CASSLKGRSKTEAFF.

Written as DNA, the CDR3 is TGTGCCAGCAGCCTACTAGCGGGGGGATCTGGGGAGACCCAGTACTTC. Its translation: CASSLLAGGSGETQYF. V usage is TRBV2 and J usage is TRBJ2-5; 12 positions match TRBD2. Germline values: CDR1 SNHLY, CDR2 FYNNEI. The CDR3 consists of 16 residues. V dropped 6 bases and J dropped 5; count of bases not matched to a gene: 10.

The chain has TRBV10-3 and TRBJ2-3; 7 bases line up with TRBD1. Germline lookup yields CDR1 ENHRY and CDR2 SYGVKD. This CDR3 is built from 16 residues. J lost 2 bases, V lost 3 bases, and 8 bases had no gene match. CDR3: CAISDPGTDSTDTQYF. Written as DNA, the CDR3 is TGTGCCATCAGTGATCCCGGGACAGATTCCACAGATACGCAGTATTTT.

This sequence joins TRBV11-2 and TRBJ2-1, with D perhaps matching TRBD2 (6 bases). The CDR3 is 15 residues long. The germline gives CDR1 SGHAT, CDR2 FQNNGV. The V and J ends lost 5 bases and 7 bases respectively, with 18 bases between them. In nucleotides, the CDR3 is TGTGCCAGCAGCCAAGGGACTCCCGCGGGAAATGAGCAGTTCTTC. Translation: CASSQGTPAGNEQFF.

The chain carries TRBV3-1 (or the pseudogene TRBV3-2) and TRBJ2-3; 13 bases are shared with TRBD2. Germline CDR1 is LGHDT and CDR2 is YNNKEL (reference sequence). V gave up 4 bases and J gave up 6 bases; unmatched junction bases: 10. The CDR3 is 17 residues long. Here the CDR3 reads CASSLRGLAGRLDTQYF. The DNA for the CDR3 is TGTGCCAGCAGCCTAAGGGGACTAGCGGGACGATTGGATACGCAGTATTTT.

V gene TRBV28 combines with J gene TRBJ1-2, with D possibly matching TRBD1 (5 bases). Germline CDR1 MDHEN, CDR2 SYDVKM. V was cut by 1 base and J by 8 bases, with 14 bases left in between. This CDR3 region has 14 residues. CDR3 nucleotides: TGTGCCAGCAGTTTATCAACGCCAGGGCCGGGCTACACCTTC. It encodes CASSLSTPGPGYTF.

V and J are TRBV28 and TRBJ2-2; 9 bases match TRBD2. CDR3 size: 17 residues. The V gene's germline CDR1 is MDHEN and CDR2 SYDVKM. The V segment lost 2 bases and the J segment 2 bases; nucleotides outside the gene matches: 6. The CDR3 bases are TGTGCCAGCAGTTTAATTACTAGCGGGTTAAACACCGGGGAGCTGTTTTTT. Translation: CASSLITSGLNTGELFF.

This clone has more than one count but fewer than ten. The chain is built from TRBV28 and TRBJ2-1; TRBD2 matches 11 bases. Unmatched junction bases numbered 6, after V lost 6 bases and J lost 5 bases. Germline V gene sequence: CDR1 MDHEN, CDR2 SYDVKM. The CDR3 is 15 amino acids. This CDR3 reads CASRLAGGPNNEQFF. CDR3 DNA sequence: TGTGCCAGCAGGCTAGCGGGGGGCCCAAACAATGAGCAGTTCTTC.

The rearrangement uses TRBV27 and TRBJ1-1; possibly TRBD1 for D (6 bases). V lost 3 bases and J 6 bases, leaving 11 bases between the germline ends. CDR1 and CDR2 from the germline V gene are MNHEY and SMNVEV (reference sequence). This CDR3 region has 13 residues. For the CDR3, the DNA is TGTGCCAGCAGTTTCAGGGGTACCTCTGAAGCTTTCTTT. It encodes CASSFRGTSEAFF.

This CDR3 reads CASSGGVRAFF. CDR3 in DNA: TGTGCCAGCAGTGGGGGGGTGAGGGCTTTCTTT. The V and J genes are TRBV27 and TRBJ1-1; D possibly corresponds to TRBD1 (5 bases). Trimming removed 5 bases from V and 11 bases from J, with 12 bases in between. This CDR3 has 11 amino acids. Germline V gene lookup returns CDR1 MNHEY and CDR2 SMNVEV (reference sequence).

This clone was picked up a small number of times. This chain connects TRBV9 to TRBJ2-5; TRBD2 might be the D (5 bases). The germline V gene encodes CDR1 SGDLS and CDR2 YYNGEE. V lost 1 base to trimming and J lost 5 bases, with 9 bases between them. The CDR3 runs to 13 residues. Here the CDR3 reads CASSVRTGETQYF. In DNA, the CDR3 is TGTGCCAGCAGCGTAAGGACGGGGGAGACCCAGTACTTC. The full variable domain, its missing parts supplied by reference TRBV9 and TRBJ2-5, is DSGVTQTPKHLITATGQRVTLRCSPRSGDLSVYWYQQSLDQGLQFLIQYYNGEERAKGNILERFSAQQFPDLHSELNLSSLELGDSALYFCASSVRTGETQYFGPGTRLLVL.

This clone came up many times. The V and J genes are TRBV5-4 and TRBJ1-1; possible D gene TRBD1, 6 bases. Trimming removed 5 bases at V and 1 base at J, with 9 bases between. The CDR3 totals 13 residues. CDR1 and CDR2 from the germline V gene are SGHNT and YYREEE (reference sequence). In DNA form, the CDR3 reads TGTGCCAGCAGAACGACAGGGAACACTGAAGCTTTCTTT. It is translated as CASRTTGNTEAFF.

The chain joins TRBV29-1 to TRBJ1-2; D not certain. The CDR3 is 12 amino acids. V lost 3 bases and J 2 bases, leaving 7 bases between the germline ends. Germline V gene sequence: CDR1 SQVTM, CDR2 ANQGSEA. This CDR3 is CSVDEVNYGYTF. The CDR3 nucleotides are TGCAGCGTTGACGAGGTAAACTATGGCTACACCTTC.

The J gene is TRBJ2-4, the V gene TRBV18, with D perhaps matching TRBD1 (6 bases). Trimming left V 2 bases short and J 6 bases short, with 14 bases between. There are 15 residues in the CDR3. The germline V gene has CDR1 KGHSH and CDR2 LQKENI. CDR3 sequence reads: CASSPFPGVGNIQYF. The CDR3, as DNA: TGTGCCAGCTCACCATTTCCAGGGGTGGGAAACATTCAGTACTTC.

CDR3 nucleotide sequence: TGTGCCAGCAGCGTAGCGGGACAGGTATACAATGAGCAGTTCTTC. This gives the protein CASSVAGQVYNEQFF. The chain employs TRBV9 and TRBJ2-1; 8 nucleotides line up with TRBD1. The CDR3 is 15 residues long. J lost 4 bases, V lost 0 bases, and 3 bases had no gene match. Germline lookup yields CDR1 SGDLS and CDR2 YYNGEE.